The 6 T cell receptor beta chains listed next were all sequenced from one sample in a study of cytomegalovirus exposure and HLA in healthy donors. The protocol was immunoSEQ multiplex PCR, while the TCRdb copy is restricted to in-frame clones and leaves out a portion. This table has around 150,000 clones, 90% to 97% appearing once. The specimen sequenced was PBMCs. Receptors originate from a woman in her late teens or twenties in good health and CMV-seronegative.

The rearrangement links TRBV11-3 to TRBJ2-2; TRBD2 agrees at 10 bases. Trimming removed 3 bases from V and 6 bases from J; junction bases left unmatched: 1. Per germline, CDR1 SGHNT and CDR2 YENEEA. This CDR3 comprises 14 residues. CDR3 nucleotides: TGTGCCAGCAGCTTTACTAGCGGGGCCGGGGAGCTGTTTTTT. Residues: CASSFTSGAGELFF.

V is TRBV7-2 and J is TRBJ2-7; 13 bases agree with TRBD2. V shed 7 bases and J 3 bases; nucleotides not matched to a gene: 3. The germline V gene encodes CDR1 SGHTA and CDR2 FQGNSA. The CDR3 totals 14 residues. The CDR3 coding sequence is TGTGCCAGCACCAGACTAGCGGGGGGCTACGAGCAGTACTTC. Translation: CASTRLAGGYEQYF.

V usage is TRBV7-5 and J usage is TRBJ2-5; the table assigns TRBD2, which was not confirmed against the DNA. TRBV7-5 is termed a pseudogene. The CDR3 runs 16 residues. CDR3 protein: CARSAPPCGSQETQYF. CDR3 coding DNA: TGTGCCAGAAGCGCGCCCCCTTGCGGTAGTCAAGAGACCCAGTACTTC.

The V and J genes are TRBV4-1 and TRBJ2-2; 8 nucleotides match TRBD2. Germline loops: CDR1 MGHRA, CDR2 YSYEKL. The CDR3 is 16 residues long. The trim removed 0 bases at V and 6 bases at J, leaving 6 bases unmatched. Here the CDR3 DNA reads TGCGCCAGCAGCCAAGAGGCGGGGGGAATTCCCGGGGAGCTGTTTTTT. Protein product: CASSQEAGGIPGELFF.

The chain employs TRBV19 and TRBJ1-4; 9 bases fit TRBD1. Germline CDR1 reads LNHDA; CDR2 reads SQIVND (reference sequence). There are 15 residues in the CDR3. V lost 8 bases, J lost 5 bases, and 9 bases stayed unmatched. CDR3 coding DNA: TGTGCCAGTCCCTCCTCCGGGACAGGGAATGAAAAACTGTTTTTT. This codes for CASPSSGTGNEKLFF.

The chain links TRBV27 to TRBJ1-1, with D perhaps matching TRBD1 (6 bases). CDR1 and CDR2 (germline): MNHEY, SMNVEV (reference sequence). The CDR3 length is 16 residues. Trimming pared 4 bases from V and 1 base from J, leaving 16 bases between. The CDR3 coding sequence is TGTGCCAGCAGTTACCAATGGGTAGGGGGGAACACTGAAGCTTTCTTT. Encoded protein: CASSYQWVGGNTEAFF.